These T cell receptor beta chains were read from a single sample in a study of blood T cell repertoires in COVID-19. Measured with immunoSEQ multiplex PCR; TCRdb has only the in-frame clones, and not every one. The table records approximately 140,000 clones, approximately 85% of them present only once. Sequencing was performed on peripheral blood. The receptors stem from a woman aged 55-69 years with COVID-19, enrolled during active disease. CDR3s include the opening cysteine and the closing phenylalanine or tryptophan. Fields, in order: D gene, J gene, clone size, V gene, CDR3 DNA, CDR3 protein. A D gene is named only where the DNA matches it firmly. Clone size appears in some rows only: once, few, many, or a class for an expanded clone.

D: -; J: TRBJ1-2; size: -; V: TRBV28; DNA: TGTGCCAGCAGTTTCGTGACGAGGGATCGTGGCTATGGCTACACCTTC; CDR3: CASSFVTRDRGYGYTF
D: TRBD1; J: TRBJ1-2; size: -; V: TRBV4-3; DNA: TGCGCCAGCAGCCAAGAAGGACAGGGGGACTATGGCTACACCTTC; CDR3: CASSQEGQGDYGYTF
D: -; J: TRBJ1-1; size: -; V: TRBV18; DNA: TGTGCCAGCTCACCGGGCGCGACTGAAGCTTTCTTT; CDR3: CASSPGATEAFF
D: TRBD1; J: TRBJ1-1; size: few; V: TRBV4-1; DNA: TGCGCCAGCAGCCAAGAGAGTGGCAGGGGGCAAATATCTAACACTGAAGCTTTCTTT; CDR3: CASSQESGRGQISNTEAFF
D: TRBD1; J: TRBJ1-2; size: -; V: TRBV5-1; DNA: TGCGCCAGCAGCTCCCAAACCGACAGGGCAGATGGCTACACCTTC; CDR3: CASSSQTDRADGYTF
D: TRBD1; J: TRBJ2-7; size: -; V: TRBV11-2; DNA: TGTGCCAGCAGCTTAGAATGGGACAGGGGTACCTACGAGCAGTACTTC; CDR3: CASSLEWDRGTYEQYF
D: -; J: TRBJ2-5; size: -; V: TRBV5-6; DNA: TGTGCCAGCAGCTTGAGGCTAGCGATGGAGACCCAGTACTTC; CDR3: CASSLRLAMETQYF
D: TRBD1; J: TRBJ2-1; size: -; V: TRBV5-1; DNA: TGCGCCAGCAGCTTGGGGACAGGGCAATCGAATGAGCAGTTCTTC; CDR3: CASSLGTGQSNEQFF
D: TRBD1; J: TRBJ1-6; size: -; V: TRBV7-2; DNA: TGTGCCAGCAGCTCCCAGACAGGGGAGAATTCACCCCTCCACTTT; CDR3: CASSSQTGENSPLHF
D: -; J: TRBJ1-1; size: once; V: TRBV4-1; DNA: TGCGCCAGCAGCCACCTGGACAGTAACACTGAAGCTTTCTTT; CDR3: CASSHLDSNTEAFF
D: TRBD2; J: TRBJ2-7; size: -; V: TRBV6-5; DNA: TGTGCCAGCAGAGCTAGCGGGGACTACGAGCAGTACTTC; CDR3: CASRASGDYEQYF
D: TRBD1; J: TRBJ2-7; size: -; V: TRBV9; DNA: TGTGCCAGCAGCGTAGCTCCCGACAGGGGGTGGGGGTACGAGCAGTACTTC; CDR3: CASSVAPDRGWGYEQYF
D: -; J: TRBJ2-5; size: -; V: TRBV2; DNA: TGTGCCAGCAAGACCCTTGACGGGGGCCAAGAGACCCAGTACTTC; CDR3: CASKTLDGGQETQYF
D: TRBD2; J: TRBJ2-7; size: -; V: TRBV6-5; DNA: TGTGCCAGCAGAAGACTAGCGGGGGCGTACGAGCAGTACTTC; CDR3: CASRRLAGAYEQYF
D: -; J: TRBJ2-5; size: -; V: TRBV27; DNA: TGTGCCAGCAGTGGCGGGGAGACCCAGTACTTC; CDR3: CASSGGETQYF
D: TRBD1; J: TRBJ2-7; size: -; V: TRBV19; DNA: TGTGCCAGTAGTATAGACCTCGGGACAGGGGAGGCCTACGAGCAGTACTTC; CDR3: CASSIDLGTGEAYEQYF
D: -; J: TRBJ2-5; size: once; V: TRBV5-1; DNA: TGCGCCAGCAGCTTGGGCAGGGACCAAGAGACCCAGTACTTC; CDR3: CASSLGRDQETQYF
D: -; J: TRBJ2-3; size: -; V: TRBV6-2/TRBV6-3; DNA: TGTGCCAGCAGTTACTCGTTTCAGGGTGGTACGCAGTATTTT; CDR3: CASSYSFQGGTQYF
D: TRBD2; J: TRBJ2-3; size: -; V: TRBV5-3; DNA: TGTGCCAGAAGCTTGGTTACAGCGGGGGGGCCCACAGATACGCAGTATTTT; CDR3: CARSLVTAGGPTDTQYF
D: TRBD1; J: TRBJ2-5; size: -; V: TRBV7-7; DNA: TGTGCCAGCAGCTCCACCCGGGACAGCCTGTACTTC; CDR3: CASSSTRDSLYF
D: -; J: TRBJ2-3; size: once; V: TRBV18; DNA: TGTGCCAGCTCCGGTGTTGAGGGTAGCACAGATACGCAGTATTTT; CDR3: CASSGVEGSTDTQYF
D: -; J: TRBJ2-7; size: -; V: TRBV2; DNA: TGTGCCAGCAGAGGGGTTGGACCTATCGGGCAGTACTTC; CDR3: CASRGVGPIGQYF
D: -; J: TRBJ2-7; size: many; V: TRBV11-2; DNA: TGTGCCAGCAGCTTAGGCGGCTTACCATCAAAGTACTTC; CDR3: CASSLGGLPSKYF
D: TRBD1; J: TRBJ1-2; size: -; V: TRBV4-1; DNA: TGCGCCAGCAGCCAACATCGACAGGGAAGTAGGGGCTACACCTTC; CDR3: CASSQHRQGSRGYTF
D: TRBD1; J: TRBJ2-1; size: -; V: TRBV9; DNA: TGTGCCAGCAGCGCAGGGACAGGGATCGCGGATGAGCAGTTCTTC; CDR3: CASSAGTGIADEQFF
D: TRBD1; J: TRBJ2-2; size: -; V: TRBV7-9; DNA: TGTGCCAGCAGCTCCCGGACAGGGACAAACACCGGGGAGCTGTTTTTT; CDR3: CASSSRTGTNTGELFF
D: -; J: TRBJ1-5; size: -; V: TRBV4-2; DNA: TGTGCCAGCAGCCAAGATGCAGGGATTGATCAGCCCCAGCATTTT; CDR3: CASSQDAGIDQPQHF
D: TRBD2; J: TRBJ2-3; size: -; V: TRBV27; DNA: TGTGCCAGCAGTCGAACTAGCGGGGGCTCTTATAGCACAGATACGCAGTATTTT; CDR3: CASSRTSGGSYSTDTQYF
D: -; J: TRBJ1-1; size: -; V: TRBV30; DNA: TGTGCCGCAGCACAGGGCCGGAGTTCGGTCACTGAAGCTTTCTTT; CDR3: CAAAQGRSSVTEAFF
D: TRBD2; J: TRBJ2-1; size: -; V: TRBV10-3; DNA: TGTGCCATCAGTGGGGCTAGCGGGGGTTCTAGCTCCTACAATGAGCAGTTCTTC; CDR3: CAISGASGGSSSYNEQFF
D: TRBD1; J: TRBJ1-2; size: -; V: TRBV7-2; DNA: TGTGCCAGCAGCTTAGAGGCAGGGGGACAAAGTAGCTATGGCTACACCTTC; CDR3: CASSLEAGGQSSYGYTF
D: TRBD2; J: TRBJ2-1; size: -; V: TRBV29-1; DNA: TGCAGCGTTGAAGATCGGCGTAGCGGGGGCTCGATCTTC; CDR3: CSVEDRRSGGSIF
D: -; J: TRBJ1-1; size: -; V: TRBV30; DNA: TGTGCCTGGAGTGTAAACAGTAACACTGAAGCTTTCTTT; CDR3: CAWSVNSNTEAFF
D: -; J: TRBJ2-1; size: -; V: TRBV7-7; DNA: TGTGCCAGCAGCTTAGGCGTAGAAAACTACAATGAGCAGTTCTTC; CDR3: CASSLGVENYNEQFF
D: -; J: TRBJ1-1; size: -; V: TRBV7-8; DNA: TGTGCCAGCAGTGAATCCCGGACAGCCCTGAACACTGAAGCTTTCTTT; CDR3: CASSESRTALNTEAFF
D: TRBD2; J: TRBJ2-3; size: -; V: TRBV29-1; DNA: TGCAGCTCCGGACTAGCGGGGGGTTACACAGATACGCAGTATTTT; CDR3: CSSGLAGGYTDTQYF
D: TRBD1; J: TRBJ1-1; size: few; V: TRBV9; DNA: TGTGCCAGCAGCGTAGATGGGACAGGGAACACTGAAGCTTTCTTT; CDR3: CASSVDGTGNTEAFF
D: -; J: TRBJ2-6; size: -; V: TRBV9; DNA: TGTGCCAGCAGCGTAGTAAGGGGCTCTGGGGCCAACGTCCTGACTTTC; CDR3: CASSVVRGSGANVLTF
D: -; J: TRBJ1-1; size: -; V: TRBV7-9; DNA: TGTGCCAGCAGCTTAACATTGCAGGGTAAAGTGAACACTGAAGCTTTCTTT; CDR3: CASSLTLQGKVNTEAFF
D: -; J: TRBJ2-3; size: -; V: TRBV5-5; DNA: TGTGCCAGCCTCCCTGAAGGGGCAGATACGCAGTATTTT; CDR3: CASLPEGADTQYF
D: -; J: TRBJ2-3; size: -; V: TRBV27; DNA: TGTGCCAGCAGTTCGACAGTTACAGATACGCAGTATTTT; CDR3: CASSSTVTDTQYF
D: TRBD2; J: TRBJ2-2; size: -; V: TRBV18; DNA: TGTGCCAGCTCATCCGCTAGCGGGGGATACACCGGGGAGCTGTTTTTT; CDR3: CASSSASGGYTGELFF
D: -; J: TRBJ1-3; size: -; V: TRBV30; DNA: TGTGCCTGGAGTGTAAGGGGCTCTGGAAACACCATATATTTT; CDR3: CAWSVRGSGNTIYF
D: -; J: TRBJ2-7; size: -; V: TRBV23-1; DNA: TGCGCCAGCTTTAGAGCAGGGCGGCTCTACGAGCAGTACTTC; CDR3: CASFRAGRLYEQYF
D: -; J: TRBJ2-7; size: -; V: TRBV6-5; DNA: TGTGCCAGCAATGCTGAGGAAGGCGAGCAGTACTTC; CDR3: CASNAEEGEQYF
D: TRBD1; J: TRBJ1-1; size: -; V: TRBV12-5; DNA: TGTGCTAGTGGTTTGGAGGTAGGCGGAAGTTCCGACAGGGGGTGGAATGAAGCTTTCTTT; CDR3: CASGLEVGGSSDRGWNEAFF
D: -; J: TRBJ2-2; size: -; V: TRBV4-1; DNA: TGCGCCAGCAGCCAGCCTACTAGGAACACCGGGGAGCTGTTTTTT; CDR3: CASSQPTRNTGELFF
D: -; J: TRBJ2-5; size: -; V: TRBV9; DNA: TGTGCCAGCAGCCCTAATAATGGGCACCAAGAGACCCAGTACTTC; CDR3: CASSPNNGHQETQYF
D: TRBD1; J: TRBJ1-1; size: -; V: TRBV3-1/TRBV3-2; DNA: TGTGCCAGCAGCCAAGGATGGGGACAGGGGCGAAGGGGCACTGAAGCTTTCTTT; CDR3: CASSQGWGQGRRGTEAFF
D: -; J: TRBJ1-2; size: -; V: TRBV28; DNA: TGTGCCAGCAGTCCAATCGGACGGACTTATGGCTACACCTTC; CDR3: CASSPIGRTYGYTF
D: -; J: TRBJ2-7; size: -; V: TRBV4-1; DNA: TGCGCCAGCAGCCAAACCGGGACACCCTACGAGCAGTACTTC; CDR3: CASSQTGTPYEQYF
D: -; J: TRBJ2-1; size: -; V: TRBV6-1; DNA: TGTGCCAGCAGGGAAATGGGCCTCACTTCAGGCAATGAGCAGTTCTTC; CDR3: CASREMGLTSGNEQFF
D: TRBD2; J: TRBJ2-7; size: -; V: TRBV7-6; DNA: TGTGCCAGCAGCTTGGGGGGGAGGGGTTCCTACGAGCAGTACTTC; CDR3: CASSLGGRGSYEQYF
D: -; J: TRBJ2-7; size: -; V: TRBV10-2; DNA: TGCGCCAGCAGTGAACAGGCGTACGAGCAGTACTTC; CDR3: CASSEQAYEQYF